This T cell receptor beta chain was identified in a study of blood T cells in healthy people across ages. Whole-study results and caveats: Diversity figures derived from one million T cells were judged to underestimate the true value.

Primed by a sample-barcoded 5' primer and a J-beta primer mix, a second PCR proceeded for about 6 to 11 cycles. One entry per CDR3 protein results from TCRdb running MiXCR on the 5' RACE reads. The sample yields around 990,000 distinct CDR3 sequences, almost 25% seen once. Total RNA extraction produced at least 5 micrograms (per sample) for the study. About this clonotype: Its antigen is currently unknown.

Germline lookup yields CDR1 SQVTM and CDR2 ANQGSEA. The CDR3 sequence is 13 residues long. V was shortened by 3 bases and J by 3 bases, with 9 bases between the two germline ends. The data were also submitted as part of a second study, on T cells of mothers and their children. In that study: The study recruited three healthy Caucasian mothers and their six children as donors. When mothers and children were related, their normalized repertoire overlap, which was always slightly higher, did not differ significantly from that of unrelated pairs.

The chain has TRBV29-1 and TRBJ2-1, with D possibly TRBD1 on 5 matching bases. Sequencing was performed on blood. The TCR was taken from a girl aged 2-10 years in good health. The CDR3 DNA reads as TGCAGCGTTGAGGGGCGGCTCTACAATGAGCAGTTCTTC. Protein product: CSVEGRLYNEQFF.